The 22 T cell receptor beta chains given below trace back to one sample, sequenced in a study of cytomegalovirus exposure and HLA in healthy donors. With 60 Vbeta and 13 Jbeta primers, the PCR was carried out. The table came from immunoSEQ multiplex PCR; TCRdb's copy has only in-frame clones and leaves some out. This table has around 160,000 clones, roughly 77% appearing once. Material for sequencing was PBMCs. These receptors originate from a man aged 18 to 30 in good health and CMV-seropositive.

The rearrangement links TRBV7-2 to TRBJ2-3, with 8 nucleotides matching TRBD2. Per the germline V gene, CDR1 is SGHTA and CDR2 is FQGNSA. The CDR3 is made up of 15 amino acids. J lost 2 bases, V lost 1 base, and 2 bases had no gene match. The CDR3 here is CASSLVAGITDTQYF. The CDR3 DNA follows: TGTGCCAGCAGCTTAGTAGCGGGAATCACAGATACGCAGTATTTT.

In this sample, this clone turned up many times. The rearrangement joins TRBV6-1 to TRBJ1-4; TRBD1 might be the D (6 bases). The CDR3 is made up of 18 amino acids. Trimming took 0 bases from V and 10 from J, leaving 24 bases between them. Germline V gives CDR1 MNHNS, CDR2 SASEGT. The CDR3 is CASSEAPKGVQVVGKLFF. DNA of the CDR3: TGTGCCAGCAGTGAAGCCCCTAAGGGGGTTCAAGTGGTTGGAAAACTGTTTTTT.

A note on this clone: The same CDR3 is also encoded by other DNA sequences in this sample. The CDR3 coding sequence is TGCGCCAGCAGCTTGGAGTCGGGCAATCAGCCCCAGCATTTT. It yields the protein CASSLESGNQPQHF. The rearrangement links TRBV5-1 to TRBJ1-5; no definite D call. Germline lookup yields CDR1 SGHRS and CDR2 YFSETQ. CDR3 length equals 14 residues. V was clipped by 0 bases and J by 2 bases, with 6 bases between them.

For the CDR3, the DNA is TGTGCCAGCAGAACAGGGGGGAGTGAAGCTTTCTTT. As protein: CASRTGGSEAFF. The V call is TRBV27, the J call TRBJ1-1; 8 bases match TRBD1. V shed 6 bases and J 7 bases; nucleotides not matched to a gene: 4. Germline CDR1 MNHEY, CDR2 SMNVEV (reference sequence). The CDR3 is 12 amino acids.

In its sample, this clone was seen a few times. The genes are TRBV10-1 and TRBJ2-6; TRBD1 aligns across 11 bases. CDR1 and CDR2 from the germline V gene are WNHNN and SYGVQD (reference sequence). The J segment lost 2 bases and the V segment lost 8 bases, leaving 5 bases of the junction unmatched. The CDR3 loop spans 16 amino acids. The CDR3 DNA reads TGCGCCAGCGGAGGACAGGGGGCGACTGGGGCCAACGTCCTGACTTTC. This translates into CASGGQGATGANVLTF.

There are a few counts of this clone. J is TRBJ1-1 and V is TRBV7-9; TRBD1 might be the D (5 bases). CDR1 and CDR2 (germline): SEHNR, FQNEAQ (reference sequence). The length of the CDR3 is 12 residues. Trimming cost V 5 bases and J 11 bases, with 15 bases left between them. CDR3 sequence: CASSLGQGTAFF. The CDR3 bases are TGTGCCAGCAGCCTAGGGCAGGGCACGGCTTTCTTT.

This sequence joins TRBV18 and TRBJ2-1; 8 bases align to TRBD2. V lost 4 bases, J lost 2 bases, and 4 bases stayed unmatched. Germline-derived CDR1 and CDR2 are KGHSH and LQKENI. The CDR3 spans 15 residues. Here the CDR3 DNA reads TGTGCCAGCTCACTTGGACTAGCTACCTACAATGAGCAGTTCTTC. Protein: CASSLGLATYNEQFF. Based on the CDR3 plus reference TRBV18 and TRBJ2-1, the full variable domain is NAGVMQNPRHLVRRRGQEARLRCSPMKGHSHVYWYRQLPEEGLKFMVYLQKENIIDESGMPKERFSAEFPKEGPSILRIQQVVRGDSAAYFCASSLGLATYNEQFFGPGTRLTVL.

This clone showed up just a few times. V usage is TRBV7-6 and J usage is TRBJ1-3; TRBD1 matches at 7 bases. Per the germline V gene, CDR1 is SGHVS and CDR2 is FNYEAQ. Trimming removed 2 bases from V and 0 bases from J; junction bases left unmatched: 7. The CDR3 length is 17 residues. As DNA, the CDR3 is TGTGCCAGCAGCTTACTTGGGGACAGAGCCTCTGGAAACACCATATATTTT. It translates to CASSLLGDRASGNTIYF.

The J gene is TRBJ1-3, the V gene TRBV4-2; 7 positions match TRBD1. Germline CDR1 LGHNA, CDR2 YNFKEQ. This CDR3 region has 14 residues. Trimming took 4 bases from V and 4 from J; bases not matched to a gene: 4. CDR3 bases: TGTGCCAGCAGCCCTCGACAGGGCGGAAACACCATATATTTT. Translating it yields CASSPRQGGNTIYF.

J is TRBJ1-1 and V is TRBV28, with a weak D call TRBD1 (5 bases). Trimming cost V 6 bases and J 3 bases, with 11 bases left between them. The CDR3 has 13 amino acids. CDR1 and CDR2 (germline): MDHEN, SYDVKM. CDR3 in DNA: TGTGCCAGCAGCGACAGCAGCCACACTGAAGCTTTCTTT. This sequence encodes CASSDSSHTEAFF.

The V and J genes are TRBV10-3 and TRBJ2-3, with 7 bases fitting TRBD1. The CDR3 length is 13 residues. Trimming took 6 bases from V and 3 from J; bases not matched to a gene: 3. In germline, CDR1 is ENHRY, CDR2 SYGVKD. CDR3 DNA sequence: TGTGCCATCAGGTACAGGGGAACAGATACGCAGTATTTT. Encoded protein: CAIRYRGTDTQYF.

This clone showed up just a few times. The V call is TRBV4-1, the J call TRBJ1-2, with 7 bases lining up with TRBD1. Germline CDR1 reads MGHRA; CDR2 reads YSYEKL. The ends lost 1 base at V and 3 bases at J; junction bases unmatched: 5. The length of the CDR3 is 15 residues. The CDR3 loop reads CASSQGGTADYGYTF. The CDR3 nucleotides are TGCGCCAGCAGCCAAGGGGGGACAGCGGACTATGGCTACACCTTC.

This clone was observed a few times. V is TRBV2 and J is TRBJ2-3; TRBD2 aligns across 8 bases. This CDR3 has 17 amino acids. The V gene end was trimmed by 6 bases and the J gene end by 6 bases; junction bases not matched to a gene: 17. Germline lookup yields CDR1 SNHLY and CDR2 FYNNEI. Written as DNA, the CDR3 is TGTGCCAGCAGAAGGGGATTAGCGGGGCCAATAGCCGATACGCAGTATTTT. This codes for CASRRGLAGPIADTQYF.

CDR3 sequence: CASSISSGQFRSGANVLTF. CDR3 nucleotides: TGTGCCAGTAGTATTTCGTCGGGACAGTTCAGATCTGGGGCCAACGTCCTGACTTTC. The rearrangement links TRBV19 to TRBJ2-6, with 7 bases fitting TRBD1. This CDR3 has 19 residues. The junction had 12 bases not matched to a gene; V was cut back by 3 bases and J by 1 base. CDR1 and CDR2 (germline): LNHDA, SQIVND (reference sequence). Filled out from reference TRBV19 and TRBJ2-6, the complete variable domain reads DGGITQSPKYLFRKEGQNVTLSCEQNLNHDAMYWYRQDPGQGLRLIYYSQIVNDFQKGDIAEGYSVSREKKESFPLTVTSAQKNPTAFYLCASSISSGQFRSGANVLTFGAGSRLTVL.

This clone showed up just once. The chain links TRBV9 to TRBJ2-1; D gene uncertain. Germline V gene data show CDR1 as SGDLS and CDR2 as YYNGEE. The CDR3 is 16 amino acids. The V end was cut by 3 bases, the J end by 0 bases, with 13 bases between. The CDR3 spells CASSALPPSSYNEQFF. DNA of the CDR3: TGTGCCAGCAGCGCCCTACCTCCTAGCTCCTACAATGAGCAGTTCTTC. The variable domain in full, completed from reference TRBV9 and TRBJ2-1, reads DSGVTQTPKHLITATGQRVTLRCSPRSGDLSVYWYQQSLDQGLQFLIQYYNGEERAKGNILERFSAQQFPDLHSELNLSSLELGDSALYFCASSALPPSSYNEQFFGPGTRLTVL.

The chain joins TRBV6-1 to TRBJ2-1; TRBD2 might be the D (7 bases). Deletions cut 4 bases from V and 10 bases from J, with 14 bases between. The germline CDR1 and CDR2 sequences are MNHNS and SASEGT. The CDR3 totals 13 residues. CDR3 amino acids: CASSAGGYVEQFF. Written as DNA, the CDR3 is TGTGCCAGCAGTGCGGGGGGCTATGTGGAGCAGTTCTTC.

The CDR3 sequence: CASSRGGNYGYTF. The DNA of the CDR3 is TGTGCCAGCAGCCGAGGGGGTAACTATGGCTACACCTTC. This chain uses TRBV6-5 with TRBJ1-2, with TRBD1 as a possible D gene (6 bases). Between the trimmed V and J ends, which lost 6 bases and 1 base, there was a span of 9 bases. This CDR3 spans 13 amino acids. Germline CDR1 is MNHEY and CDR2 is SVGAGI.

This clone has a handful of counts. At the DNA level, this CDR3 is encoded by other sequences in the same sample as well. The chain joins TRBV30 to TRBJ1-5; D is unclear. The CDR3 is made up of 13 amino acids. Germline-derived CDR1 and CDR2 are GTSNPN and SVGIG (reference sequence). V was clipped by 3 bases and J by 3 bases, with 9 bases between them. DNA for the CDR3: TGTGCCTGGAGCGCGGGGTCCAATCAGCCCCAGCATTTT. Translated: CAWSAGSNQPQHF. The full variable domain, in which reference TRBV30 and TRBJ1-5 provide the parts outside the CDR3, is SQTIHQWPATLVQPVGSPLSLECTVEGTSNPNLYWYRQAAGRGLQLLFYSVGIGQISSEVPQNLSASRPQDRQFILSSKKLLLSDSGFYLCAWSAGSNQPQHFGDGTRLSIL.

This chain uses TRBV6-5 with TRBJ2-1, with 8 positions matching TRBD1. There are 15 residues in the CDR3. From germline, CDR1 is MNHEY and CDR2 SVGAGI. With V trimmed by 2 bases and J by 10 bases, 10 bases remained unmatched. The CDR3 here is CASSYAGTGITEQFF. In DNA form, the CDR3 reads TGTGCCAGCAGTTACGCTGGGACAGGAATAACGGAGCAGTTCTTC.

The CDR3 here is CASSAAAGAGNTIYF. CDR3 DNA: TGCGCCAGCAGTGCGGCCGCGGGCGCTGGAAACACCATATATTTT. The chain has TRBV5-1 and TRBJ1-3; D remains unclear. V lost 5 bases and J 2 bases, leaving 14 bases between the germline ends. Germline V CDR1 and CDR2: SGHRS, YFSETQ. There are 15 residues in the CDR3.

V usage is TRBV28 and J usage is TRBJ2-4; maybe TRBD2 (6 bases). Trimming cost V 3 bases and J 9 bases, with 12 bases left between them. This CDR3 is built from 13 residues. The germline V gene has CDR1 MDHEN and CDR2 SYDVKM. The CDR3 loop is CASSLDRRAIQYF. CDR3 nucleotides: TGTGCCAGCAGTTTGGACCGGAGGGCCATTCAGTACTTC.

J is TRBJ2-3 and V is TRBV11-2; 11 bases line up with TRBD2. There are 15 residues in the CDR3. After removal of 3 bases from V and 6 bases from J, the junction contained 5 bases not matched to a gene. Germline CDR1 reads SGHAT; CDR2 reads FQNNGV. CDR3 DNA sequence: TGTGCCAGCAGCTTTAGCGGGGGGGCAATGGATACGCAGTATTTT. This gives the protein CASSFSGGAMDTQYF.